This TCR beta chain was recorded in a study of shared clonotypes between healthy human individuals. Overall study: CD4 naive and CD4 memory each took three plates per donor, while CD8 naive took two and CD8 memory one.

Germline CDR1 MNHEY, CDR2 SVGAGI. The ends were cut back, 3 bases at V and 3 bases at J, with 9 bases in the middle. This CDR3 spans 13 amino acids. Here immunoSEQ multiplex PCR was the method, and the copy in TCRdb shows in-frame clones only, minus some. The sample consists of 150,000 to 200,000 clones, over 85% of them appearing once. J is TRBJ2-7 and V is TRBV6-5; D is undetermined. Material for sequencing was naive CD4+ T cells sorted from blood. Specified subset: CD45RA+ positively selected. The clonotype was recovered from a woman aged 25 to 45 in good health. The CDR3 protein is CASSYILFYEQYF. DNA of the CDR3: TGTGCCAGCAGTTATATACTTTTCTACGAGCAGTACTTC.